This T cell receptor beta chain was captured by sequencing in a study of blood T cells in healthy people across ages. A second roughly 7 to 11 cycle PCR used barcoded and J-beta primers. A 12-random-nucleotide template-switch adaptor tagged each cDNA molecule. TCRdb reanalysed the 5' RACE reads using MiXCR and keeps one entry per CDR3 protein. The top ten clones hold about 30% of a sample with 800,000 to 900,000 distinct CDR3 sequences, 60% to 80% of them seen once. For this clonotype: Its antigen is not known.

Overall study results and limits: Lack of knowledge of donor CMV status possibly confounded expanded clonotype changes.

Sample donors were healthy Caucasian individuals that came from Russia, aged roughly 6 to 100. The authors isolated at least 6.5 million PBMCs per sample. CDR1 is KGHDR and CDR2 is SFDVKD in the germline V gene. The CDR3 sequence is 17 residues long. The V segment lost 5 bases and the J segment 11 bases; nucleotides outside the gene matches: 20. The origin of this receptor is a man aged 30-40 years in good health. The sequencing sample was made of blood. V usage is TRBV24-1 and J usage is TRBJ2-5; 9 bases map to TRBD1. The DNA for the CDR3 is TGTGCCACCAGTGCCCTTCCGGGACAGGGAAGCGGAAATGAGCAGTACTTC. It translates to CATSALPGQGSGNEQYF.